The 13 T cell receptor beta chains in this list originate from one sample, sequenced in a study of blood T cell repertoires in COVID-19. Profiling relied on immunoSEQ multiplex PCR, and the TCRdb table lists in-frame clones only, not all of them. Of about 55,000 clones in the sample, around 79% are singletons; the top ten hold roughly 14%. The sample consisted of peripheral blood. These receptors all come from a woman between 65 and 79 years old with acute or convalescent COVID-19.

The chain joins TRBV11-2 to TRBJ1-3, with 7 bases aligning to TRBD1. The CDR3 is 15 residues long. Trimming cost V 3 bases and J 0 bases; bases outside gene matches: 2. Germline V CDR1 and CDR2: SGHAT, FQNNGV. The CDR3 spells CASSFDRDSGNTIYF. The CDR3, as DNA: TGTGCCAGCAGCTTTGACAGGGACTCTGGAAACACCATATATTTT.

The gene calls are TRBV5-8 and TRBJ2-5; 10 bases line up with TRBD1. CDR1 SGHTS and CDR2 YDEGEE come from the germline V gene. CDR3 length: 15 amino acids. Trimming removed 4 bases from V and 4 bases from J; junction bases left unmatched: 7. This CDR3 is CASSPGTGARETQYF. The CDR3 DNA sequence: TGTGCCAGCAGCCCAGGGACAGGGGCAAGAGAGACCCAGTACTTC.

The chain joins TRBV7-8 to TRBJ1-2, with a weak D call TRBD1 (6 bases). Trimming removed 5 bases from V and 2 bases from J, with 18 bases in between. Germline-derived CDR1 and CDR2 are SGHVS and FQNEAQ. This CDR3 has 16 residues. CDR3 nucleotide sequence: TGTGCCAGCAGCCTATTCCCAGACAGGACAAACTATGGCTACACCTTC. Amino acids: CASSLFPDRTNYGYTF.

The CDR3 here is CASSRQTGATNEKLFF. The CDR3 DNA reads as TGTGCCAGCAGTAGACAGACCGGCGCAACTAATGAAAAACTGTTTTTT. The V call is TRBV28, the J call TRBJ1-4, with a possible D match to TRBD1 (5 bases). Germline CDR1 reads MDHEN; CDR2 reads SYDVKM. The CDR3 loop spans 16 amino acids. V lost 5 bases, J lost 0 bases, and 13 bases lay in between. Full variable domain (remainder filled in from reference TRBV28 and TRBJ1-4): DVKVTQSSRYLVKRTGEKVFLECVQDMDHENMFWYRQDPGLGLRLIYFSYDVKMKEKGDIPEGYSVSREKKERFSLILESASTNQTSMYLCASSRQTGATNEKLFFGSGTQLSVL.

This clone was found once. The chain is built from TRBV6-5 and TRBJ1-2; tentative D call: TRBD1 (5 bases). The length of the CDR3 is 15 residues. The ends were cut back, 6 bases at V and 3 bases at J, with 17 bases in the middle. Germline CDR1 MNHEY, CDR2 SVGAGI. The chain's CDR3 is CASRMGGAQYYGYTF. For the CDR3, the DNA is TGTGCCAGCAGGATGGGAGGGGCCCAATACTATGGCTACACCTTC.

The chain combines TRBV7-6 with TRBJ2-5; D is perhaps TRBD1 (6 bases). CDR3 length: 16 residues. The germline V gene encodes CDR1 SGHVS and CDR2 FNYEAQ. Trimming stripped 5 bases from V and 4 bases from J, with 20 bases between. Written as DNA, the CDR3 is TGTGCCAGCAGCCTATCAGCCGGGACACCGACAGAGACCCAGTACTTC. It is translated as CASSLSAGTPTETQYF.

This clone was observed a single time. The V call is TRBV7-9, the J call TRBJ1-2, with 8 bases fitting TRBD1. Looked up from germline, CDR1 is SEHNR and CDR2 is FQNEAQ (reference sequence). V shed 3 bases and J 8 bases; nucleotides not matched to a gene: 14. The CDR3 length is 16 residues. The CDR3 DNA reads TGTGCCAGCAGCTTTTCAGGGGGCGCTACTTCCAGCGGCTACACCTTC. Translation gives CASSFSGGATSSGYTF.

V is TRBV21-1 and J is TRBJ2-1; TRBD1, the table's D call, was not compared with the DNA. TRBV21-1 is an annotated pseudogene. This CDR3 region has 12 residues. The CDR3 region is CASRRGGFEQFF. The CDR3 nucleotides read TGTGCCAGCAGACGAGGGGGATTTGAGCAGTTCTTC.

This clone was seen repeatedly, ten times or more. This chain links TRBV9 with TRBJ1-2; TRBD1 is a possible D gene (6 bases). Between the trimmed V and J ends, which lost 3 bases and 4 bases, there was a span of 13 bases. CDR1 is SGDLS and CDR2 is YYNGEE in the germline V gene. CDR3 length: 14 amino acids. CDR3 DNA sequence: TGTGCCAGCAGCGGCCGGGACAACTTCTATGGCTACACCTTC. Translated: CASSGRDNFYGYTF.

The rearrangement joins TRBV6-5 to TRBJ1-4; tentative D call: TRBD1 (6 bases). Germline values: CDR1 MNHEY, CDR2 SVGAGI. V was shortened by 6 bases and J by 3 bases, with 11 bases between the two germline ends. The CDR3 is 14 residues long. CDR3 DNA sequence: TGTGCCAGCAGCGAGGGGGGGGCTAATGAAAAACTGTTTTTT. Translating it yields CASSEGGANEKLFF.

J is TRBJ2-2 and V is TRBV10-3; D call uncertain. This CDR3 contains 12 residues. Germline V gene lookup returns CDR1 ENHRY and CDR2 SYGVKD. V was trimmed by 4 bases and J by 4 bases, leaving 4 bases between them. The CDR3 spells CAISVSTGELFF. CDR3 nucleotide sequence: TGTGCCATCAGTGTCAGCACCGGGGAGCTGTTTTTT.

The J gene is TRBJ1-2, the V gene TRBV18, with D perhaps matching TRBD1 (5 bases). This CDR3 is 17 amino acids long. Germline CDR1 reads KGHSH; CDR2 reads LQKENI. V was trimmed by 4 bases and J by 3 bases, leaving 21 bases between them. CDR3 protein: CASSRPPGTLEDYGYTF. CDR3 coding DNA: TGTGCCAGCTCACGCCCTCCTGGGACTCTAGAGGACTATGGCTACACCTTC.

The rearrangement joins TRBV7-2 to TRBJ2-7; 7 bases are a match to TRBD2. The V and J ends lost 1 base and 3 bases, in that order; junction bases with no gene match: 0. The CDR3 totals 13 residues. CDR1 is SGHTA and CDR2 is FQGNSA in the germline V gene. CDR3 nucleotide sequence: TGTGCCAGCAGCTTAGGCGGGGGCTACGAGCAGTACGTC. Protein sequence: CASSLGGGYEQYV.